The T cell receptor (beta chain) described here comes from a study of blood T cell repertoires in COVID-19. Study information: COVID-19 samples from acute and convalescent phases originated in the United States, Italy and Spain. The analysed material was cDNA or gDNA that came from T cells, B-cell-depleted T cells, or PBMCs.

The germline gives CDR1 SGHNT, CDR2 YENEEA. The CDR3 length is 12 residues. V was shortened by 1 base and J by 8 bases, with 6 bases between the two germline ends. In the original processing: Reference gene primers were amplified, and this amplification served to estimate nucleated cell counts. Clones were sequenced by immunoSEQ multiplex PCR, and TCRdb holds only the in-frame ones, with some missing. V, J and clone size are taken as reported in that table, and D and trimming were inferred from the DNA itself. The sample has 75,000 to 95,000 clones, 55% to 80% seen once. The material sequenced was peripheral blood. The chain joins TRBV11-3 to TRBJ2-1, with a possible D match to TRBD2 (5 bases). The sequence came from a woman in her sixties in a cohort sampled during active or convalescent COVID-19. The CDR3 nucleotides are TGTGCCAGCAGCTTAGTCGGGGATGAGCAGTTCTTC. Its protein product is CASSLVGDEQFF.